This T cell receptor (beta chain) emerged from a study of T cells expressing NK-cell markers. TCRdb re-called the 5' RACE reads and shows each CDR3 protein once, DNA omitted. The sample has about 150,000 distinct CDR3 sequences; the top ten hold around 21%. CDR3 length: 15 residues. The germline V gene encodes CDR1 SGHRS and CDR2 YFSETQ. The chain has TRBV5-1 and TRBJ2-7; the TCRdb call, TRBD2, lacks DNA for checking. This receptor was identified in a man aged 18-70 years in good health. The specimen was blood T cells: a sorted CD56 or NKG2C T cell subset, CD4+ or CD8+ T cells, or bulk PBMC T cells (not recorded which). CDR3 sequence reads: CASSLDRALGYVQYF.